Shown below are 19 T cell receptor beta chains from a single sample sequenced in a study of blood T cell repertoires in COVID-19. Clones were sequenced by immunoSEQ multiplex PCR, and TCRdb holds only the in-frame ones, with some missing. The sample has around 460,000 clones, approximately 90% seen once. Sequencing was done on a sample of peripheral blood. The receptor set was obtained from a man in his late teens or twenties with COVID-19, enrolled during active disease.

The J gene is TRBJ2-1, the V gene TRBV10-3, with 9 bases aligning to TRBD1. This CDR3 is 12 amino acids long. The V gene end was trimmed by 9 bases and the J gene end by 7 bases; junction bases not matched to a gene: 4. Germline CDR1 is ENHRY and CDR2 is SYGVKD. The DNA of the CDR3 is TGTGCCATACAGGGGGCAGGGAATGAGCAGTTCTTC. As protein: CAIQGAGNEQFF.

The rearrangement joins TRBV12-3 or TRBV12-4 to TRBJ1-2; 9 bases align to TRBD1. The V segment lost 7 bases and the J segment 6 bases; nucleotides outside the gene matches: 6. CDR3 length equals 13 residues. The chain's CDR3 is CASILDRGDGYTF. The DNA for the CDR3 is TGTGCCAGCATCCTTGACAGGGGGGATGGCTACACCTTC.

The chain uses TRBV5-6 and TRBJ2-4; no clear D gene. Looked up from germline, CDR1 is SGHDT and CDR2 is YYEEEE. This CDR3 has 12 residues. V was trimmed by 1 base and J by 5 bases, leaving 4 bases between them. CDR3 region: CASSLIENIQYF. The CDR3 DNA is TGTGCCAGCAGCTTGATAGAAAACATTCAGTACTTC.

The chain couples TRBV5-1 to TRBJ2-3; 10 nucleotides align to TRBD2. Losses at the gene ends were 0 bases for V and 8 bases for J; bases not matched to a gene: 6. The CDR3 covers 15 residues. Germline values: CDR1 SGHRS, CDR2 YFSETQ. As DNA, the CDR3 is TGCGCCAGCAGCTTGGCCAGCGGGAGGGCCGGTACGCAGTATTTT. This gives the protein CASSLASGRAGTQYF.

The rearrangement joins TRBV11-2 to TRBJ2-1; D gene ambiguous. V gave up 2 bases and J gave up 0 bases, with 5 bases separating them. CDR3 size: 14 residues. The germline V gene has CDR1 SGHAT and CDR2 FQNNGV. The CDR3 sequence: CASSLISSYNEQFF. CDR3 nucleotides: TGTGCCAGCAGCTTAATTAGCTCCTACAATGAGCAGTTCTTC.

This rearrangement joins TRBV5-6 to TRBJ2-1, with 10 bases matching TRBD2. The ends lost 4 bases at V and 4 bases at J; junction bases unmatched: 2. Per the germline V gene, CDR1 is SGHDT and CDR2 is YYEEEE. The CDR3 is 14 amino acids. CDR3 sequence: CASSLAGEYNEQFF. The CDR3 DNA is TGTGCCAGCAGCCTAGCGGGGGAGTACAATGAGCAGTTCTTC.

The V gene is TRBV6-5, the J gene TRBJ2-3; 7 bases fit TRBD1. The CDR3 spans 13 residues. Germline V lookup: CDR1 MNHEY, CDR2 SVGAGI. V lost 10 bases and J lost 3; bases outside the gene matches: 7. The CDR3 DNA is TGTGCCACACGACAGGGCGGGACAGATACGCAGTATTTT. Translated, it gives CATRQGGTDTQYF.

V usage is TRBV3-1 (or the pseudogene TRBV3-2) and J usage is TRBJ1-1, with unresolved D. The CDR3 has 15 amino acids. CDR1 and CDR2 (germline): LGHDT, YNNKEL (reference sequence). Trimming stripped 1 base from V and 1 base from J, with 10 bases between. The CDR3 reads CASSQGNRANTEAFF. CDR3 nucleotides: TGTGCCAGCAGCCAAGGTAACAGAGCGAACACTGAAGCTTTCTTT.

The chain couples TRBV14 to TRBJ2-3, with D unresolved. Germline V gene data show CDR1 as SGHDN and CDR2 as FVKESK. Between the trimmed V and J ends, which lost 4 bases and 5 bases, there was a span of 10 bases. This CDR3 region has 13 residues. The CDR3 coding sequence is TGTGCCAGCAGCCCCCTCTCAGGAGATACGCAGTATTTT. Translating gives CASSPLSGDTQYF.

CDR3 amino acids: CASKPGQGTLYGYTF. CDR3 in DNA: TGTGCCAGCAAGCCGGGACAGGGAACGCTCTATGGCTACACCTTC. This chain uses TRBV2 with TRBJ1-2, with 9 nucleotides matching TRBD1. Trimming removed 7 bases from V and 4 bases from J; junction bases left unmatched: 10. CDR1 is SNHLY, CDR2 FYNNEI, per germline. The length of the CDR3 is 15 residues.

The rearrangement uses TRBV10-2 and TRBJ2-3; 11 bases map to TRBD2. V trimming: 5 bases; J trimming: 2 bases; junction bases outside the gene matches: 9. This CDR3 is built from 17 residues. Germline lookup yields CDR1 WSHSY and CDR2 SAAADI. CDR3 region: CASSNDLAGGPTDTQYF. The CDR3 DNA is TGCGCCAGCAGTAATGATCTAGCGGGGGGCCCCACAGATACGCAGTATTTT.

The chain recombines TRBV19 with TRBJ2-1; D gene ambiguous. The V gene lost 0 bases and the J gene lost 1 base, with 7 bases spanning the gap. CDR1 is LNHDA and CDR2 is SQIVND in the germline V gene (reference sequence). This CDR3 is 15 amino acids long. The CDR3 DNA reads as TGTGCCAGTAGTATAGATTCGGGTTCCTACAATGAGCAGTTCTTC. Protein: CASSIDSGSYNEQFF. Supplemented by reference TRBV19 and TRBJ2-1, the full variable domain reads DGGITQSPKYLFRKEGQNVTLSCEQNLNHDAMYWYRQDPGQGLRLIYYSQIVNDFQKGDIAEGYSVSREKKESFPLTVTSAQKNPTAFYLCASSIDSGSYNEQFFGPGTRLTVL.

V is TRBV27 and J is TRBJ1-1; 7 bases fit TRBD1. Unmatched junction bases numbered 4, after V lost 5 bases and J lost 7 bases. CDR3 length: 12 residues. In germline, CDR1 is MNHEY, CDR2 SMNVEV (reference sequence). This CDR3 is CASSPPGGEAFF. In nucleotides, the CDR3 is TGTGCCAGCAGTCCCCCAGGGGGTGAAGCTTTCTTT.

The chain uses TRBV19 and TRBJ2-2, with D tentatively TRBD1 (5 bases). CDR1 and CDR2 (germline): LNHDA, SQIVND (reference sequence). The CDR3 is 14 amino acids. The germline V and J ends were trimmed by 10 bases and 5 bases, with 17 bases remaining between them. The CDR3 DNA is TGTGCCACCCACTGGGGCAGTCCTACCGGGGAGCTGTTTTTT. Translated: CATHWGSPTGELFF.

The chain is built from TRBV24-1 and TRBJ2-1, with TRBD1 identical over 10 bases. There are 15 residues in the CDR3. Germline-derived CDR1 and CDR2 are KGHDR and SFDVKD. The J segment lost 9 bases and the V segment lost 1 base, leaving 5 bases of the junction unmatched. The CDR3 DNA follows: TGTGCCACCAGTGATTTTGAGACAGGGGGCTCTGAGCAGTTCTTC. Translated: CATSDFETGGSEQFF.

This clone was seen a single time. The chain employs TRBV9 and TRBJ2-1; D remains ambiguous. The CDR3 runs to 14 residues. CDR1 and CDR2 (germline): SGDLS, YYNGEE. The V end was cut by 4 bases, the J end by 9 bases, with 17 bases between. CDR3 in amino acids: CASSPTPVAGEQFF. CDR3 nucleotides: TGTGCCAGCAGCCCGACCCCCGTAGCCGGTGAGCAGTTCTTC.

This clone came up once. V gene TRBV19 combines with J gene TRBJ2-3, with D possibly matching TRBD2 (5 bases). CDR3 length equals 13 residues. Germline V CDR1 and CDR2: LNHDA, SQIVND (reference sequence). Trimming took 3 bases from V and 4 from J, leaving 8 bases between them. CDR3 bases: TGTGCCAGTAGTATGAGTAGCGCAGATACGCAGTATTTT. It codes for CASSMSSADTQYF.

This chain joins TRBV7-2 and TRBJ2-1; 9 bases agree with TRBD2. CDR1 and CDR2 (germline): SGHTA, FQGNSA. This CDR3 is built from 15 residues. The V gene end was trimmed by 5 bases and the J gene end by 2 bases; junction bases not matched to a gene: 4. CDR3 region: CASSQTSGPYNEQFF. CDR3 DNA sequence: TGTGCCAGCAGCCAAACTAGCGGGCCCTACAATGAGCAGTTCTTC.

This chain joins TRBV15 and TRBJ2-3; 9 nucleotides match TRBD1. The CDR3 has 14 amino acids. V was pared by 5 bases and J by 7 bases, with 7 bases of the junction left unmatched. The germline V gene has CDR1 LNHNV and CDR2 YYDKDF (reference sequence). This CDR3 is CATSEPGQGHTQYF. The CDR3 DNA sequence: TGTGCCACCAGCGAACCGGGACAGGGCCATACGCAGTATTTT.